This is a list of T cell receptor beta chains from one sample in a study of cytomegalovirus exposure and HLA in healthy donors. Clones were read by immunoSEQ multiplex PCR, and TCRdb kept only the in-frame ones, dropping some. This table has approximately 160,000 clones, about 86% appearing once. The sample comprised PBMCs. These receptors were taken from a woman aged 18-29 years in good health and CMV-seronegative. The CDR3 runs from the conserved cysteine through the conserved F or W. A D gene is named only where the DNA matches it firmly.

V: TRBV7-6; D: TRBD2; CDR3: CASSLERGISSGQFF
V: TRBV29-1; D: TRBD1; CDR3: CSVEDDREGAGNTIYF
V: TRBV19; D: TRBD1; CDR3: CASRNRGPYNEQFF
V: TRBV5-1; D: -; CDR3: CASSQGLNTEAFF
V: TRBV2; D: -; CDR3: CASSPILRAGGYGYTF
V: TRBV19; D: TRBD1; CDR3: CASRGTGPEAFF
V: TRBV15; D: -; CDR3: CATSDTEGGYTF
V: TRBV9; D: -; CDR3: CASSVAGGSRETQYF
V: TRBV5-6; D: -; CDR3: CASSLTGYWVFGYTF
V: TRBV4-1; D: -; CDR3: CASSQPSNTGELFF
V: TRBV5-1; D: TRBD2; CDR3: CASSSTSGGPQETQYF
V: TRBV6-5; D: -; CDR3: CASGMRGGQPQHF
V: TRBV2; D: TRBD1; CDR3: CASSRQGRNTEAFF
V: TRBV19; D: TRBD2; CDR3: CASSLHDLGTSVPEQYF
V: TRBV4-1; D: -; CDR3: CASSQIRAKLFF
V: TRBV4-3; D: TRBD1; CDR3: CASSRILQGAGGYTF
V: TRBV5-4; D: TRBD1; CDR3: CASSVPGQGNYGYTF
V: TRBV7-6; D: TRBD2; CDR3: CASSFFNLAGVNEQFF
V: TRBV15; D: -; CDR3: CATSSGDLTTYGYTF
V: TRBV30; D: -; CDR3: CAWSVQRVSYTF
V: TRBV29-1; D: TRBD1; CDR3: CSDSSPGQHNEQFF
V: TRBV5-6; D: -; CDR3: CASSLFTEIYGYTF
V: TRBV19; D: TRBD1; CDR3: CASSRGQGGYGYTF
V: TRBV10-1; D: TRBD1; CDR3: CASSEGQGQGEQYF
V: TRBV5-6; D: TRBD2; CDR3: CASSATGTSKETQYF
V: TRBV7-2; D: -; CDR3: CASSSFQGGRNNYGYTF
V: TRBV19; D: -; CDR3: CASSIFLTDTQYF